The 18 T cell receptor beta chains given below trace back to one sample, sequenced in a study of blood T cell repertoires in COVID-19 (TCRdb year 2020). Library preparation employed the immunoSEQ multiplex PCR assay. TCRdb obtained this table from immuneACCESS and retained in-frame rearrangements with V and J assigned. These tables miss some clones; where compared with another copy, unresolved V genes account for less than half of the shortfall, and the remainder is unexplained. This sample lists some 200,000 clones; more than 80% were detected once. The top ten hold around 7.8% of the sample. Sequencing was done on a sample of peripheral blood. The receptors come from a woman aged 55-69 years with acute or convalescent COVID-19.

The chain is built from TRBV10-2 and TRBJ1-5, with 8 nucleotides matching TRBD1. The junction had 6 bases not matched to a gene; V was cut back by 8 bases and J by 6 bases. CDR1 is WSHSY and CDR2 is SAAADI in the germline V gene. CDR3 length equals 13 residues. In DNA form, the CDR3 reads TGCGCCAGCCTCTCAGGGGGCGGTCAGCCCCAGCATTTT. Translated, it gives CASLSGGGQPQHF.

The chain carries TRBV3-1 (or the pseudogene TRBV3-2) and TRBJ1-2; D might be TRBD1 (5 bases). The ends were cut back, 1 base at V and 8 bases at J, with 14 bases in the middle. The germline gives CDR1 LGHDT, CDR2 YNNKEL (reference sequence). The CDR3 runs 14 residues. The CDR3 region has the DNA TGTGCCAGCAGCCAAGTGGCAGGGTGGTCGGGCTACACCTTC. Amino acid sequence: CASSQVAGWSGYTF.

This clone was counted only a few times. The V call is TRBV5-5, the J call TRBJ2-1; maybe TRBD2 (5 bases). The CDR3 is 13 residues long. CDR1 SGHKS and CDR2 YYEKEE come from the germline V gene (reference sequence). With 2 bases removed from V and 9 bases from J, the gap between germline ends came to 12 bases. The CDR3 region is CASSLGSSAEQFF. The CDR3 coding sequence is TGTGCCAGCAGCTTAGGGAGCTCGGCTGAGCAGTTCTTC.

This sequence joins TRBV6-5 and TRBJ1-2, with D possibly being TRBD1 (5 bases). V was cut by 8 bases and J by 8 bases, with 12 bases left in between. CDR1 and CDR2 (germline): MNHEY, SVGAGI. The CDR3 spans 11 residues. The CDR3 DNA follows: TGTGCCAGCGGCAGGGTGAGCGGCTACACCTTC. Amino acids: CASGRVSGYTF.

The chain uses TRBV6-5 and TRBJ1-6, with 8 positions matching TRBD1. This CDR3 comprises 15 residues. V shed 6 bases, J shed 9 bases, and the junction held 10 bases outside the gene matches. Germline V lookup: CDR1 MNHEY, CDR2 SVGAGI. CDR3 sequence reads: CASSSPGQGGSPLHF. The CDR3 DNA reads TGTGCCAGCAGCTCCCCTGGACAGGGCGGTTCACCCCTCCACTTT.

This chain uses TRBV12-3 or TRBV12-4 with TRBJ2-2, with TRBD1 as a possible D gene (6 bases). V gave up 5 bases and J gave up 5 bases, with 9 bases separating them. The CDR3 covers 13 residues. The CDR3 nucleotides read TGTGCCAGCAGTCGACAGGAGACCGGGGAGCTGTTTTTT. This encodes CASSRQETGELFF.

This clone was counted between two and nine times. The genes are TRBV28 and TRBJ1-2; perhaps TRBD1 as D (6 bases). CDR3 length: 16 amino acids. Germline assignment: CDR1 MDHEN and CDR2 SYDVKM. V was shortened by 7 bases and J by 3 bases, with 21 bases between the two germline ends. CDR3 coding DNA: TGTGCCAGCACCTCCCCAACAGGGACCTTTGACTATGGCTACACCTTC. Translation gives CASTSPTGTFDYGYTF.

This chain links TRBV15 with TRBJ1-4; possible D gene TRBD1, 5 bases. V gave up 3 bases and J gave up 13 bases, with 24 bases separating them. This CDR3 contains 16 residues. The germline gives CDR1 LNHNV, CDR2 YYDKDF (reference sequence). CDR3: CATSRGGTAGPSRLFF. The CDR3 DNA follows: TGTGCCACCAGCAGGGGGGGGACGGCAGGCCCCTCTAGACTGTTTTTT.

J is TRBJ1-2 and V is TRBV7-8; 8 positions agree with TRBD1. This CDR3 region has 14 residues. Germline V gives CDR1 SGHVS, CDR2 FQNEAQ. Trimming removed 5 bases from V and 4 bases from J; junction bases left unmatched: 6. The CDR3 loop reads CASSRTGLGYGYTF. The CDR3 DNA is TGTGCCAGCAGCCGGACAGGGTTGGGCTATGGCTACACCTTC.

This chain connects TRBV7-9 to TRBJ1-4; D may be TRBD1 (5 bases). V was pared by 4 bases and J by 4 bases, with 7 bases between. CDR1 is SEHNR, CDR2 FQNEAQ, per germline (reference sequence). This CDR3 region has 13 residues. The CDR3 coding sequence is TGTGCCAGCAGCTGGGGGGGTAATGAAAAACTGTTTTTT. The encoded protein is CASSWGGNEKLFF.

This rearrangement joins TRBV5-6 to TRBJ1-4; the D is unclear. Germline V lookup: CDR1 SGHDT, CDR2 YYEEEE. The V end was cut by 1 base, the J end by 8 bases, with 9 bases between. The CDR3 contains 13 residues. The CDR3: CASSLLSGEKLFF. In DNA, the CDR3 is TGTGCCAGCAGCTTGTTATCAGGAGAAAAACTGTTTTTT.

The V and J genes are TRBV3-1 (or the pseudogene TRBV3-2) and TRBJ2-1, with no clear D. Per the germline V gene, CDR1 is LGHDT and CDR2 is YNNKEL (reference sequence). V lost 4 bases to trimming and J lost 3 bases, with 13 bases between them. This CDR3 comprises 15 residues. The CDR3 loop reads CASSRALAVYNEQFF. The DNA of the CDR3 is TGTGCCAGCAGCCGCGCATTGGCGGTCTACAATGAGCAGTTCTTC.

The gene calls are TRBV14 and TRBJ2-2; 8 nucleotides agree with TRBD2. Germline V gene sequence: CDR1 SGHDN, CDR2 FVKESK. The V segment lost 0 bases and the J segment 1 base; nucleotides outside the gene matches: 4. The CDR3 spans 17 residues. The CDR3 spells CASSQDFLAGNTGELFF. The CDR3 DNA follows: TGTGCCAGCAGCCAAGATTTTCTAGCGGGGAACACCGGGGAGCTGTTTTTT.

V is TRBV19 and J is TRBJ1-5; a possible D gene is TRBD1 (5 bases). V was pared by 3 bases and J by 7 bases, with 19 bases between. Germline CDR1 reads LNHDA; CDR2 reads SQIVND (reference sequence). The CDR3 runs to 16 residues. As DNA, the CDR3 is TGTGCCAGTAGTATTCTGACAGTGAGTGGGATACAGCCCCAGCATTTT. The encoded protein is CASSILTVSGIQPQHF.

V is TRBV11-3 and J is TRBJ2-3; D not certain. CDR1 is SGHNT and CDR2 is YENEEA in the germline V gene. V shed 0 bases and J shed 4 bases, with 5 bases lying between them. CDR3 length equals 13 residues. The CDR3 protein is CASSLDSADTQYF. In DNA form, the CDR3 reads TGTGCCAGCAGCTTAGATTCGGCAGATACGCAGTATTTT.

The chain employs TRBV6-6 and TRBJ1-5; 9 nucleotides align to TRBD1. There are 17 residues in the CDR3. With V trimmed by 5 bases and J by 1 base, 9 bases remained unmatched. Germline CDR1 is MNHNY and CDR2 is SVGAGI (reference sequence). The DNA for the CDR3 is TGTGCCAGCAGTCTCCCTGGGACAGGGAGAAGCAATCAGCCCCAGCATTTT. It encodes CASSLPGTGRSNQPQHF.

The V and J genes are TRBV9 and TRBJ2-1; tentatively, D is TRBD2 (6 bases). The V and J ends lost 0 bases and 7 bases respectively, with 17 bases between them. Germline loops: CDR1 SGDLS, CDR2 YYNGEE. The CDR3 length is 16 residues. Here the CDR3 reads CASSVEEGRVENEQFF. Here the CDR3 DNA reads TGTGCCAGCAGCGTAGAGGAGGGAAGGGTCGAGAATGAGCAGTTCTTC.

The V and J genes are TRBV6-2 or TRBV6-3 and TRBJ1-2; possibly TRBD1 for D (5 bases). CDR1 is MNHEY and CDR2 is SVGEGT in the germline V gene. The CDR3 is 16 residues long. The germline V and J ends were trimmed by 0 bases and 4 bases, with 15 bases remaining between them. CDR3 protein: CASSYSSGDSTYGYTF. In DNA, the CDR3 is TGTGCCAGCAGTTACTCCTCGGGTGACAGTACCTATGGCTACACCTTC.